The rows below give T cell receptor beta chains drawn from one sample of a study of beta chain features in type 1 diabetes. Generated by immunoSEQ multiplex PCR, the TCRdb table keeps only in-frame clones and is missing some. Of about 60,000 clones detected, about 61% appear once; the ten largest clones hold about 2.2%. Sequencing input: Tregs from blood. The receptors were sampled from a woman aged 18-35 years in good health. CDR3s include the opening cysteine and the closing phenylalanine or tryptophan. A D gene is named only where the DNA matches it firmly. Only some rows state a clone size, as once, few, many or a class for expanded clones.

>-|TRBV6-6|few|14|TRBJ1-4
CASRPRQTNEKLFF
TGTGCCAGCAGGCCCCGACAGACCAATGAAAAACTGTTTTTT
>TRBD2|TRBV29-1|-|15|TRBJ2-1
CSVGPSGSGSNEQFF
TGCAGCGTTGGTCCTAGCGGGTCTGGGAGCAATGAGCAGTTCTTC
>TRBD1|TRBV7-2|-|13|TRBJ1-2
CASSLRTGDGYTF
TGTGCCAGCAGCCTCCGGACAGGAGATGGCTACACCTTC
>-|TRBV2|-|13|TRBJ2-7
CASVGRSSYEQYF
TGTGCCAGCGTTGGGAGGAGCTCCTACGAGCAGTACTTC
>-|TRBV5-1|-|13|TRBJ1-2
CASRSLRGDGYTF
TGCGCCAGCCGCTCTCTCCGCGGCGATGGCTACACCTTC
>-|TRBV7-9|-|15|TRBJ2-7
CASSRLQGVGYEQYF
TGTGCCAGCAGCCGGCTACAGGGCGTAGGTTACGAGCAGTACTTC
>-|TRBV7-3|-|13|TRBJ1-1
CASSLDRNTEAFF
TGTGCCAGCAGTCTTGACAGGAACACTGAAGCTTTCTTT
>-|TRBV6-6|-|14|TRBJ2-3
CATTSRTGTDTQYF
TGTGCCACCACCAGTCGGACAGGCACAGATACGCAGTATTTT
>-|TRBV7-8|-|15|TRBJ1-1
CASRRGGRLNTEAFF
TGTGCCAGCAGGCGGGGTGGAAGGCTGAACACTGAAGCTTTCTTT
>TRBD1|TRBV6-1|-|15|TRBJ2-1
CASGSGTGTHNEQFF
TGTGCCAGTGGATCCGGGACAGGGACTCACAATGAGCAGTTCTTC
>TRBD1|TRBV19|-|16|TRBJ2-7
CASRGQGPKFWNEQYF
TGTGCCAGTAGGGGACAGGGGCCCAAATTTTGGAACGAGCAGTACTTC
>TRBD2|TRBV18|medium-sized|16|TRBJ2-3
CASSPLTSGGPDTQYF
TGTGCCAGCTCACCACTGACTAGCGGGGGGCCAGATACGCAGTATTTT
>-|TRBV19|-|16|TRBJ2-1
CASSTSRGAVDNEQFF
TGTGCCAGTAGTACCTCCCGGGGGGCGGTGGACAATGAGCAGTTCTTC
>TRBD1|TRBV5-1|-|16|TRBJ2-1
CASSLAVQGARPGQFF
TGCGCCAGCAGCTTGGCGGTTCAGGGGGCGAGGCCTGGGCAGTTCTTC
>TRBD2|TRBV15|-|17|TRBJ2-1
CATSGSLLAGGQNEQFF
TGTGCCACCAGCGGATCCCTTCTAGCGGGAGGCCAAAATGAGCAGTTCTTC
>-|TRBV9|-|16|TRBJ2-1
CASSARPTSAGNEQFF
TGTGCCAGCAGCGCCCGCCCGACTTCCGCTGGGAATGAGCAGTTCTTC